A single sample is the source of the 28 T cell receptor beta chains below, sequenced in a study of technical replicates of blood from several donors (dated by TCRdb to about 2017). To prepare the library, the immunoSEQ multiplex PCR assay was applied. In TCRdb, the immuneACCESS table is reduced to in-frame sequences with V and J assigned. These tables do not hold every clone; where another copy was compared, an unresolved V gene accounts for under half, and the others remain unexplained. This sample gives 55,000 to 75,000 clones in total; roughly 91% of them show up just once. The ten largest clones take up about 4.3% of the sample. Input material: PBMCs. The receptor source for this set is a human donor in good health. Some clones in this sample may be carry-over from other donors' samples.

The chain uses TRBV9 and TRBJ2-1; 8 bases are a match to TRBD2. The CDR3 runs to 16 residues. J lost 9 bases, V lost 7 bases, and 18 bases had no gene match. Looked up from germline, CDR1 is SGDLS and CDR2 is YYNGEE. CDR3 sequence reads: CASVNGTLRREVEQFF. In DNA form, the CDR3 reads TGTGCCAGCGTAAACGGAACCCTCAGGCGGGAGGTTGAGCAGTTCTTC.

This chain uses TRBV5-1 with TRBJ1-1; 8 bases are a match to TRBD1. After removal of 3 bases from V and 1 base from J, the junction contained 5 bases not matched to a gene. The length of the CDR3 is 15 residues. CDR1 SGHRS and CDR2 YFSETQ come from the germline V gene. The chain's CDR3 is CASSYGTGGNTEAFF. CDR3 bases: TGCGCCAGCAGCTATGGGACAGGAGGGAACACTGAAGCTTTCTTT. Full variable domain (missing parts from reference TRBV5-1 and TRBJ1-1): KAGVTQTPRYLIKTRGQQVTLSCSPISGHRSVSWYQQTPGQGLQFLFEYFSETQRNKGNFPGRFSGRQFSNSRSEMNVSTLELGDSALYLCASSYGTGGNTEAFFGQGTRLTVV.

V usage is TRBV30 and J usage is TRBJ1-2, with TRBD1 matching 7 bases. Trimming removed 2 bases from V and 8 bases from J; junction bases left unmatched: 11. The CDR3 has 14 amino acids. The germline gives CDR1 GTSNPN, CDR2 SVGIG (reference sequence). The CDR3 bases are TGTGCCTGGAGTCGCGGGGAGTCAGGGGGAGGCTACACCTTC. This gives the protein CAWSRGESGGGYTF.

The J gene is TRBJ2-1, the V gene TRBV7-2; 11 bases are shared with TRBD2. The CDR3 totals 14 residues. With 5 bases clipped from V and 7 bases from J, the junction kept 4 bases outside the gene matches. CDR1 is SGHTA and CDR2 is FQGNSA in the germline V gene. The CDR3 bases are TGTGCCAGCAGCCCCCGGACTAGCGGGAATGAGCAGTTCTTC. Encoded protein: CASSPRTSGNEQFF.

The rearrangement links TRBV11-1 to TRBJ2-1, with 14 positions matching TRBD2. The CDR3 extends over 16 amino acids. Germline values: CDR1 SGHAT, CDR2 FQDESV (reference sequence). The ends lost 1 base at V and 7 bases at J; junction bases unmatched: 3. The chain's CDR3 is CASSLGGLAGENEQFF. CDR3 bases: TGTGCCAGCAGCTTAGGGGGACTAGCGGGAGAGAATGAGCAGTTCTTC.

This sequence joins TRBV5-1 and TRBJ1-1; TRBD1 agrees at 8 bases. Germline lookup yields CDR1 SGHRS and CDR2 YFSETQ. Trimming took 4 bases from V and 2 from J; bases not matched to a gene: 7. CDR3 length: 15 residues. The CDR3 DNA follows: TGCGCCAGCAGCCCCGGACAGGGAACAAACACTGAAGCTTTCTTT. Protein product: CASSPGQGTNTEAFF.

The rearrangement uses TRBV12-5 and TRBJ1-2; D is uncertain. Looked up from germline, CDR1 is LGHNT and CDR2 is FRNRAP. The CDR3 is 15 amino acids. Trimming pared 3 bases from V and 8 bases from J, leaving 19 bases between. The CDR3 is CASGFIDVRLRGYTF. The CDR3 DNA follows: TGTGCTAGTGGTTTTATAGACGTTCGACTTCGCGGCTACACCTTC.

The chain employs TRBV10-1 and TRBJ1-5, with a tentative D call TRBD1 (5 bases). Germline-derived CDR1 and CDR2 are WNHNN and SYGVQD (reference sequence). Trimming stripped 0 bases from V and 3 bases from J, with 9 bases between. The CDR3 is 15 amino acids. The CDR3 protein is CASSESRQLNQPQHF. The DNA of the CDR3 is TGCGCCAGCAGTGAGTCTAGACAGCTCAATCAGCCCCAGCATTTT.

V gene TRBV7-8 combines with J gene TRBJ2-7; maybe TRBD2 (5 bases). This CDR3 comprises 14 residues. The germline gives CDR1 SGHVS, CDR2 FQNEAQ. V lost 4 bases and J 4 bases, leaving 14 bases between the germline ends. The DNA of the CDR3 is TGTGCCAGCAGCTCCACTAGGACGGGTTACGAGCAGTACTTC. Protein: CASSSTRTGYEQYF.

The rearrangement joins TRBV28 to TRBJ1-5, with 9 bases identical to TRBD1. Germline V gene data show CDR1 as MDHEN and CDR2 as SYDVKM. The CDR3 loop spans 17 amino acids. The trim removed 2 bases at V and 0 bases at J, leaving 5 bases unmatched. Written as DNA, the CDR3 is TGTGCCAGCAGTTTACCGGGACAGGGCGATAGCAATCAGCCCCAGCATTTT. Translating gives CASSLPGQGDSNQPQHF. Drawing the rest from reference TRBV28 and TRBJ1-5, the complete variable domain is DVKVTQSSRYLVKRTGEKVFLECVQDMDHENMFWYRQDPGLGLRLIYFSYDVKMKEKGDIPEGYSVSREKKERFSLILESASTNQTSMYLCASSLPGQGDSNQPQHFGDGTRLSIL.

The chain couples TRBV6-5 to TRBJ2-7; TRBD2 matches 8 bases. The CDR3 is 15 amino acids. The V gene end was trimmed by 6 bases and the J gene end by 3 bases; junction bases not matched to a gene: 10. CDR1 is MNHEY and CDR2 is SVGAGI in the germline V gene. Here the CDR3 reads CASRKAGESYYEQYF. As DNA, the CDR3 is TGTGCCAGCAGAAAAGCGGGGGAATCCTACTACGAGCAGTACTTC.

V usage is TRBV11-3 and J usage is TRBJ2-3, with D possibly TRBD2 on 6 matching bases. Germline V gives CDR1 SGHNT, CDR2 YENEEA. The ends were cut back, 4 bases at V and 2 bases at J, with 16 bases in the middle. CDR3 size: 16 residues. The CDR3 spells CASSSGDRTFTDTQYF. DNA of the CDR3: TGTGCCAGCAGCTCGGGGGACCGCACCTTCACAGATACGCAGTATTTT.

The chain links TRBV7-6 to TRBJ2-1; D possibly corresponds to TRBD2 (6 bases). Germline loops: CDR1 SGHVS, CDR2 FNYEAQ. V gave up 5 bases and J gave up 9 bases, with 17 bases separating them. The CDR3 is 14 residues long. The CDR3 DNA sequence: TGTGCCAGCAGCCCCTACTCGACTAGTACTGAGCAGTTCTTC. Its protein product is CASSPYSTSTEQFF.

This sequence joins TRBV5-8 and TRBJ2-4, with unresolved D. Germline V gives CDR1 SGHTS, CDR2 YDEGEE. The length of the CDR3 is 14 residues. V lost 2 bases to trimming and J lost 0 bases, with 6 bases between them. The chain's CDR3 is CASSFGGAKNIQYF. CDR3 nucleotide sequence: TGTGCCAGCAGCTTTGGCGGAGCCAAAAACATTCAGTACTTC.

The sample holds a few counts of this clone. In nucleotides, the CDR3 is TGTGCCAGCAGCTTAGGTATCCGGGGGGCGCTAAATTCACCCCTCCACTTT. It yields the protein CASSLGIRGALNSPLHF. This chain joins TRBV7-6 and TRBJ1-6, with a tentative D call TRBD1 (6 bases). Germline V gives CDR1 SGHVS, CDR2 FNYEAQ. This CDR3 contains 17 residues. Trimming removed 1 base from V and 7 bases from J, with 17 bases in between.

The chain carries TRBV5-1 and TRBJ2-6; TRBD1 might be the D (5 bases). V was trimmed by 3 bases and J by 1 base, leaving 8 bases between them. This CDR3 comprises 15 residues. Germline V CDR1 and CDR2: SGHRS, YFSETQ. The CDR3 spells CASSYTGSGANVLTF. Written as DNA, the CDR3 is TGCGCCAGCAGCTATACAGGATCTGGGGCCAACGTCCTGACTTTC.

Details on this clone: Other DNA sequences in this sample translate to the same CDR3. The V call is TRBV7-6, the J call TRBJ2-1; possibly TRBD2 for D (6 bases). Trimming took 5 bases from V and 9 from J, leaving 11 bases between them. Germline assignment: CDR1 SGHVS and CDR2 FNYEAQ. The CDR3 is 12 residues long. The CDR3 reads CASSLGSREQFF. For the CDR3, the DNA is TGTGCCAGCAGCCTCGGGAGTCGTGAGCAGTTCTTC.

V gene TRBV6-5 combines with J gene TRBJ1-1; D remains ambiguous. The CDR3 runs 15 residues. CDR1 and CDR2 from the germline V gene are MNHEY and SVGAGI. V was pared by 8 bases and J by 3 bases, with 19 bases between. The CDR3 region has the DNA TGTGCCAGCCGGGAGGAAGTGCATAGTTACACTGAAGCTTTCTTT. Its protein product is CASREEVHSYTEAFF.

The chain recombines TRBV7-9 with TRBJ2-4, with D possibly TRBD2 on 7 matching bases. The CDR3 has 15 residues. CDR1 SEHNR and CDR2 FQNEAQ come from the germline V gene (reference sequence). Trimming took 1 base from V and 8 from J, leaving 15 bases between them. The CDR3 reads CASSLVGRGGDIQYF. The CDR3, as DNA: TGTGCCAGCAGCTTAGTCGGTCGCGGGGGCGACATTCAGTACTTC.

The gene calls are TRBV7-6 and TRBJ2-7; TRBD1 aligns across 7 bases. Trimming removed 5 bases from V and 3 bases from J; junction bases left unmatched: 4. This CDR3 region has 13 residues. Germline V gene sequence: CDR1 SGHVS, CDR2 FNYEAQ. The CDR3 DNA is TGTGCCAGCAGCGTAAGACAGGGCTACGAGCAGTACTTC. The encoded protein is CASSVRQGYEQYF.

The V call is TRBV4-2, the J call TRBJ1-2; 7 bases match TRBD1. This CDR3 is 15 amino acids long. Looked up from germline, CDR1 is LGHNA and CDR2 is YNFKEQ. Trimming at V came to 3 bases and at J to 2 bases, leaving 6 bases not matched to a gene. The CDR3 nucleotides are TGTGCCAGCAGCCAGGGAATGGGACAGAACTATGGCTACACCTTC. It codes for CASSQGMGQNYGYTF.

The count of this clone is one. This chain joins TRBV29-1 and TRBJ2-7, with D perhaps TRBD1 (5 bases). This CDR3 has 12 amino acids. The germline V gene encodes CDR1 SQVTM and CDR2 ANQGSEA. Deletions cut 3 bases from V and 3 bases from J, with 9 bases between. CDR3 nucleotides: TGCAGCGTTGACCAGGGTAGCTACGAGCAGTACTTC. It encodes CSVDQGSYEQYF.

This chain connects TRBV11-2 to TRBJ1-6; 11 nucleotides agree with TRBD1. After removal of 5 bases from V and 0 bases from J, the junction contained 9 bases not matched to a gene. CDR1 is SGHAT and CDR2 is FQNNGV in the germline V gene. The CDR3 has 19 amino acids. The CDR3 loop reads CASSPLGTGGFSYNSPLHF. The CDR3 nucleotides read TGTGCCAGCAGCCCGCTAGGGACAGGGGGGTTCTCCTATAATTCACCCCTCCACTTT. The full variable domain, completed using reference TRBV11-2 and TRBJ1-6, is EAGVAQSPRYKIIEKRQSVAFWCNPISGHATLYWYQQILGQGPKLLIQFQNNGVVDDSQLPKDRFSAERLKGVDSTLKIQPAKLEDSAVYLCASSPLGTGGFSYNSPLHFGNGTRLTVT.

V usage is TRBV6-8 and J usage is TRBJ2-7; 7 bases match TRBD2. V trimming: 7 bases; J trimming: 3 bases; junction bases outside the gene matches: 12. The CDR3 has 15 amino acids. The germline gives CDR1 MNHGY, CDR2 SAAAGT. The CDR3 sequence is CASTRGGTPYYEQYF. In nucleotides, the CDR3 is TGTGCCAGCACGCGGGGAGGGACTCCGTACTACGAGCAGTACTTC.

This chain connects TRBV2 to TRBJ1-6; a weak D match, TRBD1 (5 bases). CDR3 length: 15 amino acids. Germline V gene lookup returns CDR1 SNHLY and CDR2 FYNNEI. V gave up 6 bases and J gave up 4 bases, with 13 bases separating them. CDR3: CASSPTDSYNSPLHF. CDR3 DNA sequence: TGTGCCAGCAGCCCGACAGACAGTTATAATTCACCCCTCCACTTT. Full variable domain (rest looked up from reference TRBV2 and TRBJ1-6): EPEVTQTPSHQVTQMGQEVILRCVPISNHLYFYWYRQILGQKVEFLVSFYNNEISEKSEIFDDQFSVERPDGSNFTLKIRSTKLEDSAMYFCASSPTDSYNSPLHFGNGTRLTVT.

The rearrangement uses TRBV19 and TRBJ2-5, with a weak D call TRBD2 (5 bases). This CDR3 is built from 12 residues. CDR1 and CDR2 (germline): LNHDA, SQIVND (reference sequence). The V end was cut by 3 bases, the J end by 5 bases, with 7 bases between. CDR3 region: CASSIGGETQYF. CDR3 DNA sequence: TGTGCCAGTAGTATCGGCGGGGAGACCCAGTACTTC.

The sample holds a few counts of this clone. The chain is built from TRBV5-1 and TRBJ1-2, with 9 bases identical to TRBD1. Germline assignment: CDR1 SGHRS and CDR2 YFSETQ. This CDR3 contains 15 residues. J was trimmed by 4 bases and V by 0 bases; bases with no gene match: 4. Here the CDR3 reads CASSLGTGETYGYTF. The CDR3 nucleotides read TGCGCCAGCAGCTTGGGGACAGGGGAGACCTATGGCTACACCTTC. The whole variable domain, filled in from reference TRBV5-1 and TRBJ1-2, reads KAGVTQTPRYLIKTRGQQVTLSCSPISGHRSVSWYQQTPGQGLQFLFEYFSETQRNKGNFPGRFSGRQFSNSRSEMNVSTLELGDSALYLCASSLGTGETYGYTFGSGTRLTVV.

This clone has just a few counts. CDR3 sequence: CASSLTGSLVYNEAFF. CDR3 nucleotides: TGTGCCAGCAGTTTGACAGGGTCCTTAGTTTACAATGAAGCTTTCTTT. The chain uses TRBV27 and TRBJ1-1; 7 bases are a match to TRBD1. The CDR3 length is 16 residues. CDR1 and CDR2 (germline): MNHEY, SMNVEV (reference sequence). The trim removed 3 bases at V and 7 bases at J, leaving 14 bases unmatched.